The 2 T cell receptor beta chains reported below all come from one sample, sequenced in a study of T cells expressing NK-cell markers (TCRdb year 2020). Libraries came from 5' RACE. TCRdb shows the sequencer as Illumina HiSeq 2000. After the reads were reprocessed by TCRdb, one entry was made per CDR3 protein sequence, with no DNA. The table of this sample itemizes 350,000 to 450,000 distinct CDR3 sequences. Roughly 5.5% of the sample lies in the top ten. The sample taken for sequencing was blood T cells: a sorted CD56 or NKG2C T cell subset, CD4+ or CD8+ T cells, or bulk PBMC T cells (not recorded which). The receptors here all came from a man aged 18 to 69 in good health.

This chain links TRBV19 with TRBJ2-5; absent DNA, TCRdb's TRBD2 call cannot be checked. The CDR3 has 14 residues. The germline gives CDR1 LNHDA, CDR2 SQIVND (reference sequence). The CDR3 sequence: CASSIGGSGAPQYF.

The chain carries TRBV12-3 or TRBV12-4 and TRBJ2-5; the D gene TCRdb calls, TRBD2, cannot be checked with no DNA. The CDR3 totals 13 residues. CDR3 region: CASRTSGQETQYF.